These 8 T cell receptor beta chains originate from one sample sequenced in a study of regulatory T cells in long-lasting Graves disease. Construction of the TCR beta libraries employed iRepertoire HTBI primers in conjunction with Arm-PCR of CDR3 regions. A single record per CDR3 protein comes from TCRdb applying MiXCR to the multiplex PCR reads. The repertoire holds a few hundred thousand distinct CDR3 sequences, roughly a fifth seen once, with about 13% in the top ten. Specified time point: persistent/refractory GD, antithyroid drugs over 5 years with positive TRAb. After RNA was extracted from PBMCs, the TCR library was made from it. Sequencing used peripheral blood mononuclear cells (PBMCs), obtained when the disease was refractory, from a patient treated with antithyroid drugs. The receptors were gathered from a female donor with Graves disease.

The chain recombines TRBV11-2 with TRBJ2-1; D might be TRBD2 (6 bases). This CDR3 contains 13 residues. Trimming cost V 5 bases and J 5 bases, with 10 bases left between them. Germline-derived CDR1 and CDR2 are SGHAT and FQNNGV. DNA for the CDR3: TGTGCCAGCAGCCATGGCGGGAACAATGAGCAGTTCTTC. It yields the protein CASSHGGNNEQFF.

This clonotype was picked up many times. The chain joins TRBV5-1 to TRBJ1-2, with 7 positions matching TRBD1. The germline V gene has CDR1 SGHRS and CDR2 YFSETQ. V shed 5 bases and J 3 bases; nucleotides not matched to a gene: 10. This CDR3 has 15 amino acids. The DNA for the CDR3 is TGCGCCAGCAGTGGACAGGAAATCGGTGACTATGGCTACACCTTC. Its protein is CASSGQEIGDYGYTF.

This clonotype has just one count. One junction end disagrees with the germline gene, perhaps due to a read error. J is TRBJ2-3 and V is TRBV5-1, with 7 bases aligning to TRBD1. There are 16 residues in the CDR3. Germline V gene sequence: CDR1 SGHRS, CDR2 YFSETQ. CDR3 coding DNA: TGCGCCAGCAGCTTGGACAGGGGATCTAGCACGGATACGCAGTATTTT. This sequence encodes CASSLDRGSSTDTQYF.

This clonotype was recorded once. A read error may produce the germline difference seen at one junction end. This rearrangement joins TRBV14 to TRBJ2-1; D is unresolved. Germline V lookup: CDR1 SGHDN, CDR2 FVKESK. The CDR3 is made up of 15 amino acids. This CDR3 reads CASIQVERDHNEQFF. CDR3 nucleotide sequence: TGTGCCAGCATCCAAGTAGAAAGGGATCACAATGAGCAGTTCTTC. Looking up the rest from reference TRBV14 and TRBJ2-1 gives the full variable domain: EAGVTQFPSHSVIEKGQTVTLRCDPISGHDNLYWYRRVMGKEIKFLLHFVKESKQDESGMPNNRFLAERTGGTYSTLKVQPAELEDSGVYFCASIQVERDHNEQFFGPGTRLTVL.

The CDR3 loop reads CASSIETGLNQPQHF. The CDR3 region has the DNA TGTGCCAGTAGTATTGAGACAGGGCTCAATCAGCCCCAGCATTTT. This chain connects TRBV19 to TRBJ1-5; 7 bases align to TRBD1. This CDR3 has 15 residues. V was clipped by 3 bases and J by 3 bases; unmatched bases: 5. Germline CDR1 is LNHDA and CDR2 is SQIVND (reference sequence).

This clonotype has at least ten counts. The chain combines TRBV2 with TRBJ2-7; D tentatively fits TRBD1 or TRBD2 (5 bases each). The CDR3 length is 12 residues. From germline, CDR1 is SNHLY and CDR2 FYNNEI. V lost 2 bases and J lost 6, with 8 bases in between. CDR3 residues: CASSESGPEQYF. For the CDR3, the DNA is TGTGCCAGCAGTGAATCGGGGCCCGAGCAGTACTTC. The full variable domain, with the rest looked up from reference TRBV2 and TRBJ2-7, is EPEVTQTPSHQVTQMGQEVILRCVPISNHLYFYWYRQILGQKVEFLVSFYNNEISEKSEIFDDQFSVERPDGSNFTLKIRSTKLEDSAMYFCASSESGPEQYFGPGTRLTVT.

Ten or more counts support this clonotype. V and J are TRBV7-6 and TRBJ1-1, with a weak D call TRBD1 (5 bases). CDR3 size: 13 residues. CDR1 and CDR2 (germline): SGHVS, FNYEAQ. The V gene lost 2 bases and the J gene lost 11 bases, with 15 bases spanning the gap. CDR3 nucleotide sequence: TGTGCCAGCAGCTTATGGCCGACAGTGCAGGCTTTCTTT. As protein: CASSLWPTVQAFF.

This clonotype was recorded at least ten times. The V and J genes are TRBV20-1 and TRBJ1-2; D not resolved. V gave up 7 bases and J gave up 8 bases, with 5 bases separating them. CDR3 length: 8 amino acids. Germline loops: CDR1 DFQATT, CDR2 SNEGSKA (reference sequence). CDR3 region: CSDQGYTF. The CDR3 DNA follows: TGCAGTGATCAAGGCTACACCTTC.